This TCR beta chain was sequenced for a study of blood T cell repertoires in COVID-19. For the study at large: The United States, Italy and Spain supplied acute and convalescent COVID-19 samples. In each case, the material was cDNA or gDNA derived from T cells, B-cell-depleted T cells, or PBMCs.

Patients at the Seattle site were enrolled during active infection and followed longitudinally. Authors' methods: Estimated nucleated cell counts came from reference gene primer amplification. This table comes from immunoSEQ multiplex PCR, and its TCRdb copy is limited to in-frame clones, with some not included. That table gives V, J and clone size, and the DNA gave D and trimming. This sample has about 300,000 clones, with roughly 90% found just once. The clonotype originates from a woman under 40 with COVID-19, enrolled during active disease. The specimen was peripheral blood.

The CDR3 loop reads CASSSAGTENQPQHF. Written as DNA, the CDR3 is TGTGCCAGCAGCTCGGCCGGGACAGAGAATCAGCCCCAGCATTTT. V is TRBV5-5 and J is TRBJ1-5; 7 bases line up with TRBD1. This CDR3 spans 15 amino acids. CDR1 is SGHKS, CDR2 YYEKEE, per germline (reference sequence). The junction had 7 bases not matched to a gene; V was cut back by 3 bases and J by 4 bases. Combining the CDR3 with reference TRBV5-5 and TRBJ1-5 gives the whole variable domain DAGVTQSPTHLIKTRGQQVTLRCSPISGHKSVSWYQQVLGQGPQFIFQYYEKEERGRGNFPDRFSARQFPNYSSELNVNALLLGDSALYLCASSSAGTENQPQHFGDGTRLSIL.